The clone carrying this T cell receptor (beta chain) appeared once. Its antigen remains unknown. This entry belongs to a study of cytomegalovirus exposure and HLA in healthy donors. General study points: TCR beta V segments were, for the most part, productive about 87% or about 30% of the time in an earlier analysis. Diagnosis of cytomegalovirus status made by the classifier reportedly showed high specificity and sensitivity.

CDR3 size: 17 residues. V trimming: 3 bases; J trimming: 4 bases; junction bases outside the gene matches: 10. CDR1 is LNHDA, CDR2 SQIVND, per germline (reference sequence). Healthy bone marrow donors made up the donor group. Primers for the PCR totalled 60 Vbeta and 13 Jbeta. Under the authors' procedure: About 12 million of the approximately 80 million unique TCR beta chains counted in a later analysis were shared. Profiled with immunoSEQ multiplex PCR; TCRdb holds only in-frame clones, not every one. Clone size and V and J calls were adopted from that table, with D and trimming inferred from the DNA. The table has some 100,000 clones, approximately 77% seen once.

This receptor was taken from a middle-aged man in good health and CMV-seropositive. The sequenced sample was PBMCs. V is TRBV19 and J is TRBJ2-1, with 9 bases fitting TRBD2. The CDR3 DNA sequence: TGTGCCAGTAGTATCGTGTGGCGGACTAGCGCATACAATGAGCAGTTCTTC. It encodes CASSIVWRTSAYNEQFF.